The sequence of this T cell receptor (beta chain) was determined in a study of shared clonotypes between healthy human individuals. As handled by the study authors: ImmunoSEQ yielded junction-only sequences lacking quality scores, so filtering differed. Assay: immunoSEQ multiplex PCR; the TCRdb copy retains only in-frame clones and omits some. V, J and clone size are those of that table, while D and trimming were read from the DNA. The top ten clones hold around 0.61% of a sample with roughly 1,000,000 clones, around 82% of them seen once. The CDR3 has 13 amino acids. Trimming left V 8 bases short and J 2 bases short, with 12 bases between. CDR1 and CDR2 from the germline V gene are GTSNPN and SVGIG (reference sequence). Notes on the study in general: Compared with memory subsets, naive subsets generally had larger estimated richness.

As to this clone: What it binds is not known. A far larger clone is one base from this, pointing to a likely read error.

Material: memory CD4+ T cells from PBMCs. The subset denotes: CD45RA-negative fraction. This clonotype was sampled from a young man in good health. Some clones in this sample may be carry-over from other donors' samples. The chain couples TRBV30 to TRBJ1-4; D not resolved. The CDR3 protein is CAGMAGTNEKLFF. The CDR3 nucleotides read TGTGCCGGAATGGCAGGCACTAATGAAAAACTGTTTTTT.